This TCR beta chain appears in the sequencing data of a study of metastatic and nonmetastatic thyroid tumors. Thyroid surgery was performed in patients who had received no treatment beforehand. TCRdb reassembled clones from the PCR reads with MiXCR. The sample contains about 21,000 clones, roughly 30% of which appear only once. There are 16 residues in the CDR3. The germline gives CDR1 SGHDN, CDR2 FVKESK. After removal of 4 bases from V and 2 bases from J, the junction contained 8 bases not matched to a gene. This TCR derives from a male donor with papillary thyroid cancer or a benign thyroid nodule (not recorded which). Some clones in this sample may be carry-over from other donors' samples. The chain links TRBV14 to TRBJ1-3; 7 positions match TRBD1. The sample was tumor tissue. The CDR3: CASSPYHRGPGNTIYF. The CDR3 DNA reads as TGTGCCAGCAGCCCTTACCACAGGGGCCCTGGAAACACCATATATTTT.